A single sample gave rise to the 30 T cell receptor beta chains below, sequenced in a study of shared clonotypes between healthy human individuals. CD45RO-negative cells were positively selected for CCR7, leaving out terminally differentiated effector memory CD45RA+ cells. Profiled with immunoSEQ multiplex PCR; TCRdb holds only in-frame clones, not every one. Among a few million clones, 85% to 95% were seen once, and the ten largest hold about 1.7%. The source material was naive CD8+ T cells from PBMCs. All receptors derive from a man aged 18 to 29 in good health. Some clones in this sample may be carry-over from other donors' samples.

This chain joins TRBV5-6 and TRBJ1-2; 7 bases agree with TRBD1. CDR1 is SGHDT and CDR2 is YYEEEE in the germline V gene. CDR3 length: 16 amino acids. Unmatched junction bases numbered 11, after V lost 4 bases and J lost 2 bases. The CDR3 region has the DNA TGTGCCAGCAGCCAGGGGGTAGTACTTACGAACTATGGCTACACCTTC. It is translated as CASSQGVVLTNYGYTF. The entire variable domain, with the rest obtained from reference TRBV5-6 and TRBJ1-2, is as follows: DAGVTQSPTHLIKTRGQQVTLRCSPKSGHDTVSWYQQALGQGPQFIFQYYEEEERQRGNFPDRFSGHQFPNYSSELNVNALLLGDSALYLCASSQGVVLTNYGYTFGSGTRLTVV.

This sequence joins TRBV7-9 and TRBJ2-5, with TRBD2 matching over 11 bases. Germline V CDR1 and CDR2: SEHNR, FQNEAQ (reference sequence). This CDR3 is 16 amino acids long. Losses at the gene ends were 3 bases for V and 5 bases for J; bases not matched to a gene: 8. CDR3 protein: CASSFIAGGPQETQYF. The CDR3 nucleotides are TGTGCCAGCAGCTTCATAGCGGGAGGGCCCCAGGAGACCCAGTACTTC.

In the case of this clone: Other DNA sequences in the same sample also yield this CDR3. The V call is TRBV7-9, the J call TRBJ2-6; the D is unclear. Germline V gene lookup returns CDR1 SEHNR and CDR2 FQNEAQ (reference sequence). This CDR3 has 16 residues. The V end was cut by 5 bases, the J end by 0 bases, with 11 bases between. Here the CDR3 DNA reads TGTGCCAGCAGCCTAACTGGCGGCTCTGGGGCCAACGTCCTGACTTTC. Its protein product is CASSLTGGSGANVLTF.

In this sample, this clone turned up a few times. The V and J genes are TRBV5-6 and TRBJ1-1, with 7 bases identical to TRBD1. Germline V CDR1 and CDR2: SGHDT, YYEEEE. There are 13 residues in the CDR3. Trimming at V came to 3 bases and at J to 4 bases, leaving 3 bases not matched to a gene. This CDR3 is CASSWGQTTEAFF. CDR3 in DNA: TGTGCCAGCAGCTGGGGACAGACCACTGAAGCTTTCTTT.

CDR3 protein: CASSQGQASGANVLTF. In DNA, the CDR3 is TGCGCCAGCAGCCAAGGACAGGCCTCTGGGGCCAACGTCCTGACTTTC. V is TRBV4-1 and J is TRBJ2-6; D is perhaps TRBD1 (6 bases). CDR3 size: 16 residues. The germline CDR1 and CDR2 sequences are MGHRA and YSYEKL. V shed 1 base and J shed 0 bases, with 7 bases lying between them.

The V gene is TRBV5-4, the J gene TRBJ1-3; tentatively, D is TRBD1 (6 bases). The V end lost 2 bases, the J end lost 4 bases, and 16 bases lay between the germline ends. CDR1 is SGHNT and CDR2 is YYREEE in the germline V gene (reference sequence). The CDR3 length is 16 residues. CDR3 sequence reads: CASSFVRTERGNTIYF. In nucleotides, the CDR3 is TGTGCCAGCAGCTTTGTTCGGACAGAGCGAGGAAACACCATATATTTT.

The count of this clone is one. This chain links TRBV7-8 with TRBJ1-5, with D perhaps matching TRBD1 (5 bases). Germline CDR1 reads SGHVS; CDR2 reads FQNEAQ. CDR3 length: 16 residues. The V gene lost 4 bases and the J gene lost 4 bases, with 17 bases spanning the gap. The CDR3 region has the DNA TGTGCCAGCAGCTCCAGAGGTGACAGCCGTAATCAGCCCCAGCATTTT. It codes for CASSSRGDSRNQPQHF.

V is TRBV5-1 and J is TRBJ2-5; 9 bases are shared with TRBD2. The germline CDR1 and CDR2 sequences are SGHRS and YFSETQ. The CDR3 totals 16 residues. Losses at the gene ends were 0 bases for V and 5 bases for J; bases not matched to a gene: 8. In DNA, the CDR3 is TGCGCCAGCAGCTTGGGGACTAGCGCGACACTGGAGACCCAGTACTTC. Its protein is CASSLGTSATLETQYF.

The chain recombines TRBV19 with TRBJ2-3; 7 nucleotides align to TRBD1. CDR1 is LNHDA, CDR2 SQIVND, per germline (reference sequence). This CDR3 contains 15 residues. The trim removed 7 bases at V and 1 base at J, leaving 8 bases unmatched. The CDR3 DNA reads TGTGCCAGTACCGAGACAGGGTGGCGCACAGATACGCAGTATTTT. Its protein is CASTETGWRTDTQYF.

CDR3 DNA: TGTGCCAGCAGCCAAGGACAGGAGTGGTCTGGGGCCAACGTCCTGACTTTC. The encoded protein is CASSQGQEWSGANVLTF. This chain uses TRBV4-2 with TRBJ2-6, with a weak D call TRBD1 (6 bases). V was clipped by 1 base and J by 1 base, with 11 bases between them. CDR1 is LGHNA and CDR2 is YNFKEQ in the germline V gene. The CDR3 is 17 amino acids.

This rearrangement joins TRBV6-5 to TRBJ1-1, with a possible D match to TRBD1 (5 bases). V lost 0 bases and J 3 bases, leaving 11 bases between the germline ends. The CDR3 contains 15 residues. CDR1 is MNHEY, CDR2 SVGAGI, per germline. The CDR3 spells CASSYSGEEYTEAFF. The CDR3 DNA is TGTGCCAGCAGTTACTCGGGGGAGGAGTACACTGAAGCTTTCTTT.

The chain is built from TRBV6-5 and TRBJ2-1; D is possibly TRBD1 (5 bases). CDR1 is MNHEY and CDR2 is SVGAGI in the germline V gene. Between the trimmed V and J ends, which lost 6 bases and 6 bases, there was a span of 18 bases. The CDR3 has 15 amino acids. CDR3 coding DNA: TGTGCCAGCAGCCTAGGATCAGGGTATGGCAATGAGCAGTTCTTC. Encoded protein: CASSLGSGYGNEQFF.

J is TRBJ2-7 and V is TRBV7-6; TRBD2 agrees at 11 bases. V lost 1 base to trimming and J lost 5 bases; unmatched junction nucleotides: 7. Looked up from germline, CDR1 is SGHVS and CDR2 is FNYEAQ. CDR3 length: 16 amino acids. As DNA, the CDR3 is TGTGCCAGCAGCTTAGTGGTTAGCGGGAGGGTCGACGAGCAGTACTTC. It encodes CASSLVVSGRVDEQYF.

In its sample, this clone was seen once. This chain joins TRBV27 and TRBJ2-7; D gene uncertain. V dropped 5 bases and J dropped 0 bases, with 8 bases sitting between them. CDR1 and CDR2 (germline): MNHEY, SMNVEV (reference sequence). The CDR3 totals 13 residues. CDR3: CASSVSFSYEQYF. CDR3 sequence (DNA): TGTGCCAGCAGTGTTTCGTTCTCCTACGAGCAGTACTTC.

Here the CDR3 DNA reads TGTGCCAGCAGTCCAGGGGGTATGAACACTGAAGCTTTCTTT. Translating it yields CASSPGGMNTEAFF. V is TRBV27 and J is TRBJ1-1; TRBD1 agrees at 7 bases. This CDR3 region has 14 residues. The V segment lost 5 bases and the J segment 0 bases; nucleotides outside the gene matches: 3. Per germline, CDR1 MNHEY and CDR2 SMNVEV (reference sequence).

The CDR3, as DNA: TGCGCCAGCAGCTTGGCTCTAGCGGGGACGAACACCGGGGAGCTGTTTTTT. This codes for CASSLALAGTNTGELFF. J is TRBJ2-2 and V is TRBV5-1, with 9 bases matching TRBD2. This CDR3 has 17 amino acids. Germline-derived CDR1 and CDR2 are SGHRS and YFSETQ. V was pared by 0 bases and J by 0 bases, with 3 bases of the junction left unmatched.

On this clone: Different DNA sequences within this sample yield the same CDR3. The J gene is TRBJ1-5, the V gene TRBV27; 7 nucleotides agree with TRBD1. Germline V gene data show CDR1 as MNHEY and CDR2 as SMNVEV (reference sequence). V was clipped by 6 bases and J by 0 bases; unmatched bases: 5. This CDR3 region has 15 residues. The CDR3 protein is CASSPQGYSNQPQHF. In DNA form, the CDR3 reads TGTGCCAGCAGCCCACAGGGGTATAGCAATCAGCCCCAGCATTTT.

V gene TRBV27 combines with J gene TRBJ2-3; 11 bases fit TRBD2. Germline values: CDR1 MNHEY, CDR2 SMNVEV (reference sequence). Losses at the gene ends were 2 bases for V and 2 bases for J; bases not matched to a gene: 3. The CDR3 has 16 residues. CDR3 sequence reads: CASSLRTSGLTDTQYF. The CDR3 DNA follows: TGTGCCAGCAGTTTACGGACTAGCGGGCTCACAGATACGCAGTATTTT.

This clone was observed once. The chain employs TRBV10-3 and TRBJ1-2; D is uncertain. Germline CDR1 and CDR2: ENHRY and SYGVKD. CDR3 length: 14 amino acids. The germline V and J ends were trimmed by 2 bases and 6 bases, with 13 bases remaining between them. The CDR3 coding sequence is TGTGCCATCAGTGAGCTCGTGGGCAGCGATGGCTACACCTTC. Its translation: CAISELVGSDGYTF.

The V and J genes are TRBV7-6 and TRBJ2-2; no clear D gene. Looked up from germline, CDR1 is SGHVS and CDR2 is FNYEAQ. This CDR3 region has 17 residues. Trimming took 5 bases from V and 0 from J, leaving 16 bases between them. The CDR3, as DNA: TGTGCCAGCAGCCCAATTTTGAACGAAACGAACACCGGGGAGCTGTTTTTT. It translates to CASSPILNETNTGELFF.

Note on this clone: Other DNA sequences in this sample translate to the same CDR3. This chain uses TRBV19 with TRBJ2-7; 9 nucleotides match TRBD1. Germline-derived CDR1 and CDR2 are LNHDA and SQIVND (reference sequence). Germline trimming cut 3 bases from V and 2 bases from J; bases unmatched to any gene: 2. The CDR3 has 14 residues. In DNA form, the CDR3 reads TGTGCCAGTAGTATGGGACAGGGCGCCTACGAGCAGTACTTC. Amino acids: CASSMGQGAYEQYF.

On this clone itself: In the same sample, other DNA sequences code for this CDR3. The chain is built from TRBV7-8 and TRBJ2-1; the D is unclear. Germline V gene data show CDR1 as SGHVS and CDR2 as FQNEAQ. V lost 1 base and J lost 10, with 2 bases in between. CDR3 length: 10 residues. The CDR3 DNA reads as TGTGCCAGCAGCTTAGGAGAGCAGTTCTTC. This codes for CASSLGEQFF.

CDR3: CATSRPLWEEGTEAFF. CDR3 bases: TGTGCCACCAGCAGACCTCTTTGGGAAGAAGGCACTGAAGCTTTCTTT. This chain joins TRBV15 and TRBJ1-1, with D unclear. The CDR3 consists of 16 residues. In germline, CDR1 is LNHNV, CDR2 YYDKDF (reference sequence). Trimming took 2 bases from V and 4 from J, leaving 17 bases between them.

CDR3 nucleotides: TGCGCCAGCAGCCAAGGAGGGGCCGGGACTAGCGGTTACGAGCAGTACTTC. Translating it yields CASSQGGAGTSGYEQYF. V and J are TRBV4-1 and TRBJ2-7; 11 nucleotides match TRBD2. V trimming: 1 base; J trimming: 4 bases; junction bases outside the gene matches: 9. CDR1 is MGHRA, CDR2 YSYEKL, per germline. This CDR3 has 17 residues.

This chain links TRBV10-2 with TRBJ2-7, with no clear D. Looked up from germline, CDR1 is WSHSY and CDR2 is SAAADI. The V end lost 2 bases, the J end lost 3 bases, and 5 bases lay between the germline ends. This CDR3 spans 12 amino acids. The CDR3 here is CASSETYYEQYF. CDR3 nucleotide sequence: TGCGCCAGCAGTGAGACTTACTACGAGCAGTACTTC.

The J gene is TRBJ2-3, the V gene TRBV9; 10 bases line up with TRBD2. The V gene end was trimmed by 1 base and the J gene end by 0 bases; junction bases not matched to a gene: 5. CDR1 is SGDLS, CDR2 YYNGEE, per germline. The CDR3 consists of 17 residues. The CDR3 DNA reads TGTGCCAGCAGCGTAACCAGCGGGAGGGTTAGCACAGATACGCAGTATTTT. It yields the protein CASSVTSGRVSTDTQYF.

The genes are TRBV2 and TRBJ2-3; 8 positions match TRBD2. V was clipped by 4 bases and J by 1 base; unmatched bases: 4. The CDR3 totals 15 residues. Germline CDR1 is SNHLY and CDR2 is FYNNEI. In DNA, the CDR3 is TGTGCCAGCAGTGGGGGACTAGGGGGCACAGATACGCAGTATTTT. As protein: CASSGGLGGTDTQYF. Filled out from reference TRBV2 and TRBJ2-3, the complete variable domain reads EPEVTQTPSHQVTQMGQEVILRCVPISNHLYFYWYRQILGQKVEFLVSFYNNEISEKSEIFDDQFSVERPDGSNFTLKIRSTKLEDSAMYFCASSGGLGGTDTQYFGPGTRLTVL.

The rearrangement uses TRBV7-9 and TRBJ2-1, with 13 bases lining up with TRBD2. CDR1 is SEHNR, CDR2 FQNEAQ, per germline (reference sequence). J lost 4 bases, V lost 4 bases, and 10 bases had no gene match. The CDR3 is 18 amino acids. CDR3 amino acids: CASSSLGTSGNWYNEQFF. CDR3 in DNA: TGTGCCAGCAGCTCGCTAGGGACTAGCGGGAACTGGTACAATGAGCAGTTCTTC.

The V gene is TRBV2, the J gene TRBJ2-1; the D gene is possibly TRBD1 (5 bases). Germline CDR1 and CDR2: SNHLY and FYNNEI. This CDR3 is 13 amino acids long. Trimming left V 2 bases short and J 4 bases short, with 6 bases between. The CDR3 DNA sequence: TGTGCCAGCAGTGAAAAGGGGTACAATGAGCAGTTCTTC. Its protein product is CASSEKGYNEQFF.

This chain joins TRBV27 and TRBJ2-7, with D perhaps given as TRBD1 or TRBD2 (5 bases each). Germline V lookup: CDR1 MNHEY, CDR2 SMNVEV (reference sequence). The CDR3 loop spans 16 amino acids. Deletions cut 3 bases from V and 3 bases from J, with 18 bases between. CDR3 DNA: TGTGCCAGCAGTTTGCGGATGGGACGGATGATCTACGAGCAGTACTTC. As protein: CASSLRMGRMIYEQYF.